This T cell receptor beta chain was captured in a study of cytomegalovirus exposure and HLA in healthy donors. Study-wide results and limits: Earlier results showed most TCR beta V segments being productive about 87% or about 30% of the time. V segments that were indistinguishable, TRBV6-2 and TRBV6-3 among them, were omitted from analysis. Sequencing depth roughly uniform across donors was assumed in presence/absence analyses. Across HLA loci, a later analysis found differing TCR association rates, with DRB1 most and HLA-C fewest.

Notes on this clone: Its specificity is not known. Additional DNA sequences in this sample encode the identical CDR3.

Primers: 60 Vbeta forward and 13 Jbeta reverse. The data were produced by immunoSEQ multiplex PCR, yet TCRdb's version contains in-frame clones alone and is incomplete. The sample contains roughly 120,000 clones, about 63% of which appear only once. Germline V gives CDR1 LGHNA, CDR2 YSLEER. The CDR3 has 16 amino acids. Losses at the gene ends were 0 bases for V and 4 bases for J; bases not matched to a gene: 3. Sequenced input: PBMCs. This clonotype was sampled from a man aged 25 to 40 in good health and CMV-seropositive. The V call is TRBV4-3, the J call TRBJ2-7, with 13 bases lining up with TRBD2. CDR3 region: CASSQEALAGGYEQYF. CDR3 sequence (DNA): TGCGCCAGCAGCCAAGAGGCACTAGCGGGAGGGTACGAGCAGTACTTC.